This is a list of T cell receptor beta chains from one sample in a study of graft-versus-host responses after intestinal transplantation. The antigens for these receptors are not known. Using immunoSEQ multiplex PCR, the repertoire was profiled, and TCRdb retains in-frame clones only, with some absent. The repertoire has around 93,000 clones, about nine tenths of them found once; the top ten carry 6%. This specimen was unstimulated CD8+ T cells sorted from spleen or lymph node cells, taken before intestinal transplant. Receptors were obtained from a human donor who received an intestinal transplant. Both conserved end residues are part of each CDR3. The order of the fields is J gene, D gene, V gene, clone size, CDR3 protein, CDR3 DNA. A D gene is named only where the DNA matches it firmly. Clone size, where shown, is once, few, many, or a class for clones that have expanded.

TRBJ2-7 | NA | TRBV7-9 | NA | CASTSRVDRGPSYEQYF | TGTGCCAGCACCTCTCGGGTAGACCGAGGCCCCTCCTACGAGCAGTACTTC
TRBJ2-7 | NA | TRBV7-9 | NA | CASSLSRRGASYEQYF | TGTGCCAGCAGCTTAAGTAGACGGGGGGCCTCCTACGAGCAGTACTTC
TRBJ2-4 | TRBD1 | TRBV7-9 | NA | CASSLVGTGDQYF | TGTGCCAGCAGCTTAGTAGGGACAGGGGATCAGTACTTC
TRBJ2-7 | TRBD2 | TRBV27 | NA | CASSLSTSGTYEQYF | TGTGCCAGCAGTCTCAGTACTAGCGGGACCTACGAGCAGTACTTC
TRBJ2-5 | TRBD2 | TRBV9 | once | CASSAAPGTSGEETQYF | TGTGCCAGCAGCGCTGCCCCCGGGACTAGCGGGGAAGAGACCCAGTACTTC
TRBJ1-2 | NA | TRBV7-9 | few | CASSRSYGYTF | TGTGCCAGCAGCCGAAGTTATGGCTACACCTTC
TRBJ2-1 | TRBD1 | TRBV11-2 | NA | CASSLVGTGNNEQFF | TGTGCCAGCAGCTTAGTCGGGACAGGGAACAATGAGCAGTTCTTC
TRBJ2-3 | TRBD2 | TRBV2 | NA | CASSDKGGLAGFWLTDTQYF | TGTGCCAGCAGTGATAAGGGGGGACTAGCGGGGTTTTGGCTAACTGATACGCAGTATTTT
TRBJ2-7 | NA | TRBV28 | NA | CASSNFVDYEQYF | TGTGCCAGCAGTAACTTCGTGGATTACGAGCAGTACTTC
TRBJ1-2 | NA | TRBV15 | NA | CATSRERAGGNGYTF | TGTGCCACCAGCAGAGAGAGAGCGGGGGGCAATGGCTACACCTTC
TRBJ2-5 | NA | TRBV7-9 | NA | CASRSGHRYPPDQETQYF | TGTGCCAGCCGTTCGGGACATCGTTATCCCCCAGACCAAGAGACCCAGTACTTC
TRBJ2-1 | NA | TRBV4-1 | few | CASSQLGGSYNEQFF | TGCGCCAGCAGCCAGCTCGGGGGATCGTACAATGAGCAGTTCTTC
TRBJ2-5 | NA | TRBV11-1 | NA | CASSPETSWGLETQYF | TGTGCCAGCAGCCCCGAGACTAGTTGGGGGCTAGAGACCCAGTACTTC
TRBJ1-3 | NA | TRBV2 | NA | CASSEVGRSSGNTIYF | TGTGCCAGCAGTGAAGTTGGGCGCAGCTCTGGAAACACCATATATTTT
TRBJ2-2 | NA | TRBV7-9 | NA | CASSSSRRGGYGELFF | TGTGCCAGCAGCTCCTCTCGGAGGGGAGGCTACGGGGAGCTGTTTTTT
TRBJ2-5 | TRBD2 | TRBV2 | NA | CASSEIGGRAVETQYF | TGTGCCAGCAGCGAAATAGGTGGGAGGGCCGTAGAGACCCAGTACTTC
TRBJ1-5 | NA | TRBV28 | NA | CASISLPAHLGNQPQHF | TGTGCCAGCATCTCACTACCAGCCCACCTGGGCAATCAGCCCCAGCATTTT
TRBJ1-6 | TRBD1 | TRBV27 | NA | CASSLGQRGLNSPLHF | TGTGCCAGCAGTTTGGGACAGAGGGGCCTTAATTCACCCCTCCACTTT
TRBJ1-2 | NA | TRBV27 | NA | CASSFGQGSYGYTF | TGTGCCAGCAGTTTTGGGCAGGGGAGCTATGGCTACACCTTC
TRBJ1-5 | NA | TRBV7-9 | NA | CASSLSTGNQPQHF | TGTGCCAGCAGCTTATCGACTGGCAATCAGCCCCAGCATTTT
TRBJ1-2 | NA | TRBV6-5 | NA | CASSEGGGGGGYTF | TGTGCCAGCAGTGAAGGCGGGGGGGGAGGAGGCTACACCTTC
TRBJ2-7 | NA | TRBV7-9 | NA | CASSPVGAYEQYF | TGTGCCAGCAGCCCGGTGGGGGCCTACGAGCAGTACTTC
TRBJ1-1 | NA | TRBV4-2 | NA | CASSQGGSAEAFF | TGTGCCAGCAGCCAAGGAGGGTCCGCTGAAGCTTTCTTT
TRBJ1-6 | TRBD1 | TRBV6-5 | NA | CASSLDRGKSPLHF | TGTGCCAGCAGCTTAGACAGGGGTAAATCACCCCTCCACTTT
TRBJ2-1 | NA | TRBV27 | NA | CASSFSTAFYYNEQFF | TGTGCCAGCAGTTTTTCAACTGCATTTTACTACAATGAGCAGTTCTTC
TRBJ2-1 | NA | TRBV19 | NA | CASTAGNGYNEQFF | TGTGCCAGTACGGCGGGGAACGGGTACAATGAGCAGTTCTTC
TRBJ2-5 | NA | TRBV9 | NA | CASSVFAGSRETQYF | TGTGCCAGCAGCGTATTCGCAGGGTCCAGGGAGACCCAGTACTTC
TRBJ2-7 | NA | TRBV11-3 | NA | CASSGDSRLQYF | TGTGCCAGCAGCGGGGATAGCAGACTACAGTACTTC
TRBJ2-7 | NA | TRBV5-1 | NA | CASSSVGNTYEQYF | TGCGCCAGCAGCTCGGTGGGGAATACCTACGAGCAGTACTTC
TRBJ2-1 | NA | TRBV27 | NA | CASSLSTGDEQFF | TGTGCCAGCAGTTTATCGACAGGCGATGAGCAGTTCTTC
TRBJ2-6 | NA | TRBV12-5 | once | CASSASSVGANVLTF | TGTGCTAGTAGTGCGTCCTCTGTAGGGGCCAACGTCCTGACTTTC
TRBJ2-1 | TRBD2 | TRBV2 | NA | CASQGAGGPHEQFF | TGTGCCAGCCAAGGGGCGGGGGGGCCACATGAGCAGTTCTTC
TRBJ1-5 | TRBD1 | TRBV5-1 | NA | CASSLGDRTSNQPQHF | TGCGCCAGCAGCTTGGGGGACAGAACAAGCAATCAGCCCCAGCATTTT
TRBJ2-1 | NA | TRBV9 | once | CASSVGDIDWGEQFF | TGTGCCAGCAGCGTTGGGGACATAGATTGGGGTGAGCAGTTCTTC
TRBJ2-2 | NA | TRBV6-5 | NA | CASGVGSGELFF | TGTGCCAGCGGGGTGGGGAGCGGGGAGCTGTTTTTT
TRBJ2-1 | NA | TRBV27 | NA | CASSPWTDYNEQFF | TGTGCCAGCAGTCCCTGGACAGACTACAATGAGCAGTTCTTC
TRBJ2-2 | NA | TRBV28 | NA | CASSLYRATGELFF | TGTGCCAGCAGTTTATACAGGGCCACCGGGGAGCTGTTTTTT
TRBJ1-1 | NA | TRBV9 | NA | CASSAGGTEAFF | TGTGCCAGCAGCGCTGGGGGCACTGAAGCTTTCTTT
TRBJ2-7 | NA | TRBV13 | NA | CASSGSSYEQYF | TGTGCCAGCAGCGGCAGCTCCTACGAGCAGTACTTC
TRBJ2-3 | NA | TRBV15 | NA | CATSSSSGVGTQYF | TGTGCCACCAGCAGCTCAAGTGGGGTCGGAACGCAGTATTTT
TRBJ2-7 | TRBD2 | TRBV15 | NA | CATSLAGEVSYEQYF | TGTGCCACGAGCCTAGCGGGGGAAGTCTCCTACGAGCAGTACTTC
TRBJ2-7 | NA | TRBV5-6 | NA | CASTSAASSSYEQYF | TGTGCCAGCACCTCGGCAGCTAGCAGTTCCTACGAGCAGTACTTC
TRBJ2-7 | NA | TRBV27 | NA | CASSPDREVYEQYF | TGTGCCAGCAGTCCAGACAGGGAGGTCTACGAGCAGTACTTC
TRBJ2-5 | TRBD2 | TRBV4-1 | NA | CASSQSPGLQETQYF | TGCGCCAGCAGCCAATCACCGGGACTACAAGAGACCCAGTACTTC
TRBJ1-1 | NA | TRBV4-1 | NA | CASSPNGGTEAFF | TGCGCCAGCAGCCCAAATGGGGGCACTGAAGCTTTCTTT
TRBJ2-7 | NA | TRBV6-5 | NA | CASSYTPSYEQYF | TGTGCCAGCAGTTATACCCCTTCCTACGAGCAGTACTTC
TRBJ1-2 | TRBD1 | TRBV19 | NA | CASSNPGQGDYGYTF | TGTGCCAGTAGTAATCCGGGACAGGGTGACTATGGCTACACCTTC
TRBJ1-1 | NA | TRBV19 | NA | CASSISTSNTEAFF | TGTGCCAGTAGTATATCAACGTCTAACACTGAAGCTTTCTTT
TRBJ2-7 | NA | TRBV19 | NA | CASSFRGTSYEQYF | TGTGCCAGTAGTTTTAGGGGTACCTCCTACGAGCAGTACTTC
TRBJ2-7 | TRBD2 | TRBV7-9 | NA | CASSLAGGSGYEQYF | TGTGCCAGCAGCCTAGCGGGAGGAAGTGGCTACGAGCAGTACTTC
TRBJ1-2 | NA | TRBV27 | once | CASSGQDYGYTF | TGTGCCAGCAGTGGACAAGACTATGGCTACACCTTC